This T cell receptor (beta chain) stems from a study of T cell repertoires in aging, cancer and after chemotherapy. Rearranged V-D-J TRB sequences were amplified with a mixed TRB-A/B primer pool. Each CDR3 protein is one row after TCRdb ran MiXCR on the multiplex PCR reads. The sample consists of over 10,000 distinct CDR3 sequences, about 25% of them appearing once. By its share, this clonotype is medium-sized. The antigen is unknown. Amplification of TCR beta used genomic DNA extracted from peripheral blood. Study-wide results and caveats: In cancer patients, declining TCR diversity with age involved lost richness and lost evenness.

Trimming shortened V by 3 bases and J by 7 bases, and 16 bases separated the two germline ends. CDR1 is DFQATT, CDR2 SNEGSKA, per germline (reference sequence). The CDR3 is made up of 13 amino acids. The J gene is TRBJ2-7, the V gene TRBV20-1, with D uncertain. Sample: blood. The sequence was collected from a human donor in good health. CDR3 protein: CSASWGNRPEQYV. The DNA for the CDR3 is TGCAGTGCTAGTTGGGGAAACCGTCCAGAGCAGTACGTC.